What follows describes a single TCR beta chain. What it recognizes is unknown. The data originate from a study of cytomegalovirus exposure and HLA in healthy donors. The overall study: The study's early data release held 80 million to 95 million unique TCRs from HLA-typed donors. Study conclusions and caveats: The authors assumed roughly uniform sequencing depth across donors for presence/absence analyses. An analysis was carried out at a later point. It showed that HLA-associated TCR beta chains were more clonally expanded than equally common non-associated chains. As confirmed in vitro, a few CMV-associated chains were specific for CMV antigens.

PCR amplification relied on 60 Vbeta primers (plus 13 Jbeta primers). The table came from immunoSEQ multiplex PCR; TCRdb's copy has only in-frame clones and leaves some out. Of 90,000 to 120,000 clones listed, around 73% are singletons. The trim removed 8 bases at V and 7 bases at J, leaving 10 bases unmatched. Germline values: CDR1 SQVTM, CDR2 ANQGSEA. The CDR3 covers 13 residues. This TCR came from a middle-aged woman in good health and CMV-seronegative. The chain employs TRBV29-1 and TRBJ2-1; 8 nucleotides match TRBD2. Source material: PBMCs. The CDR3 protein is CSPWLLAANEQFF. In nucleotides, the CDR3 is TGCAGCCCTTGGTTACTAGCGGCTAATGAGCAGTTCTTC.